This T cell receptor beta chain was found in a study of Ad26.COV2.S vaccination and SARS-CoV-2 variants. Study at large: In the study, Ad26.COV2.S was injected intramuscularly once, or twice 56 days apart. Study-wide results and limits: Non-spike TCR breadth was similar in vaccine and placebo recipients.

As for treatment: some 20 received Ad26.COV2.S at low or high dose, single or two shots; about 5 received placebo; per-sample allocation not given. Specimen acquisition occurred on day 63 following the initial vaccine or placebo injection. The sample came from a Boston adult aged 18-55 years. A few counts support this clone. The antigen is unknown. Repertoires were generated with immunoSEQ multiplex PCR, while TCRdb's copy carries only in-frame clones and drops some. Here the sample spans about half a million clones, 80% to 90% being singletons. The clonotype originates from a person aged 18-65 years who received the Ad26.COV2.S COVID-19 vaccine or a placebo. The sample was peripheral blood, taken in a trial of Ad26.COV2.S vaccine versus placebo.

This CDR3 is CASTPGPTANSPLHF. The CDR3 bases are TGTGCCAGCACCCCGGGGCCCACCGCTAATTCACCCCTCCACTTT. The V call is TRBV6-2 or TRBV6-3, the J call TRBJ1-6, with D possibly matching TRBD1 (5 bases). The germline V gene has CDR1 MNHEY and CDR2 SVGEGT. V shed 7 bases and J shed 6 bases, with 16 bases lying between them. CDR3 length: 15 residues.